This T cell receptor (beta chain) was sequenced in a study of shared clonotypes between healthy human individuals. Study conclusions and caveats: On the whole, naive subsets had larger estimated richness than memory subsets had.

The V gene end was trimmed by 4 bases and the J gene end by 4 bases; junction bases not matched to a gene: 11. Per the germline V gene, CDR1 is SGHNT and CDR2 is YYREEE (reference sequence). The CDR3 length is 15 residues. Original processing methods: Junction-only sequences without quality scores came from ImmunoSEQ, so filtering differed. Clones were sequenced by immunoSEQ multiplex PCR, and TCRdb holds only the in-frame ones, with some missing. The V and J calls and clone size come from that table; D and trimming were worked out from the DNA. The repertoire holds approximately 1.4 million clones, 98% seen once, with roughly 0.4% in the top ten. Regarding this clone: Its target is not known.

The sequencing sample was made of naive CD4+ T cells sorted from blood. Subset of the sample: CD45RA+ positively selected. The chain recombines TRBV5-4 with TRBJ2-7; TRBD2 matches 7 bases. The sequence was collected from a man aged 30-40 years in good health. CDR3 nucleotide sequence: TGTGCCAGCAGCGTCCCCGGGGGGAGTCAATACGAGCAGTACTTC. This encodes CASSVPGGSQYEQYF.